The rows below give T cell receptor beta chains drawn from one sample of a study of blood T cell repertoires in COVID-19. Here immunoSEQ multiplex PCR was the method, and the copy in TCRdb shows in-frame clones only, minus some. The sample lists about 280,000 clones; 90% were seen once. Sequenced: PBMCs or T cells enriched from blood (not recorded which). The receptor source for this set is a woman younger than 45 with acute COVID-19. Both conserved end residues are part of each CDR3. Fields, in order: clone size, V gene, J gene, CDR3 protein. Some rows mark clone size as missing; the rest say once, few, many or name a class of expanded clone.

abundance: .; v_gene: TRBV24-1; j_gene: TRBJ2-7; CDR3aa: CATSALAGGSYEQYF
abundance: .; v_gene: TRBV28; j_gene: TRBJ2-5; CDR3aa: CASGEGRETQYF
abundance: .; v_gene: TRBV9; j_gene: TRBJ1-4; CDR3aa: CASSRQGGGNEKLFF
abundance: .; v_gene: TRBV9; j_gene: TRBJ2-3; CDR3aa: CASSVLAGGIDTQYF
abundance: few; v_gene: TRBV6-5; j_gene: TRBJ2-7; CDR3aa: CASSYSRDRGYEQYF
abundance: .; v_gene: TRBV6-5; j_gene: TRBJ2-7; CDR3aa: CASRDPTGGSYEQYF
abundance: once; v_gene: TRBV27; j_gene: TRBJ2-7; CDR3aa: CASMTGGTYEQYF
abundance: .; v_gene: TRBV6-5; j_gene: TRBJ2-7; CDR3aa: CASRGGTGYF
abundance: few; v_gene: TRBV12-3/TRBV12-4; j_gene: TRBJ2-1; CDR3aa: CASSSSFLYEQFF
abundance: .; v_gene: TRBV29-1; j_gene: TRBJ2-7; CDR3aa: CSVRTSSSYEQYF
abundance: .; v_gene: TRBV7-9; j_gene: TRBJ1-3; CDR3aa: CASSSAPKYSGNTIYF
abundance: .; v_gene: TRBV7-9; j_gene: TRBJ2-2; CDR3aa: CASSTYRGRVPGELFF
abundance: .; v_gene: TRBV19; j_gene: TRBJ2-7; CDR3aa: CASAPGTSLIEQYF
abundance: .; v_gene: TRBV5-1; j_gene: TRBJ1-6; CDR3aa: CASSLDPGSNSPLHF
abundance: .; v_gene: TRBV12-3/TRBV12-4; j_gene: TRBJ2-2; CDR3aa: CASTIHRSGELFF
abundance: .; v_gene: TRBV12-3/TRBV12-4; j_gene: TRBJ1-2; CDR3aa: CASSLGQNYGYTF
abundance: .; v_gene: TRBV13; j_gene: TRBJ2-7; CDR3aa: CASSSPGQGVYEQYF
abundance: .; v_gene: TRBV4-2; j_gene: TRBJ2-4; CDR3aa: CASSQLSGRANIQYF
abundance: .; v_gene: TRBV30; j_gene: TRBJ1-4; CDR3aa: CAWSASGTENEKLFF
abundance: .; v_gene: TRBV14; j_gene: TRBJ2-3; CDR3aa: CASSPGTSGHLNTDTQYF
abundance: once; v_gene: TRBV6-5; j_gene: TRBJ1-1; CDR3aa: CASSSRQGVEAFF
abundance: once; v_gene: TRBV27; j_gene: TRBJ2-7; CDR3aa: CASRVLAGGPTYEQYF
abundance: .; v_gene: TRBV30; j_gene: TRBJ2-7; CDR3aa: CAWSVRDAGEQYF
abundance: .; v_gene: TRBV4-1; j_gene: TRBJ2-5; CDR3aa: CASSRDRDQETQYF
abundance: .; v_gene: TRBV19; j_gene: TRBJ1-5; CDR3aa: CASLGTGAVYQPQHF
abundance: .; v_gene: TRBV14; j_gene: TRBJ1-2; CDR3aa: CASSRSGQGRGYGYTF
abundance: .; v_gene: TRBV4-1; j_gene: TRBJ2-1; CDR3aa: CASTQFGLAINEQFF
abundance: .; v_gene: TRBV15; j_gene: TRBJ2-1; CDR3aa: CATSKSRREETYNEQFF
abundance: .; v_gene: TRBV7-8; j_gene: TRBJ2-7; CDR3aa: CASSPSGTLYEQYF
abundance: .; v_gene: TRBV5-4; j_gene: TRBJ2-5; CDR3aa: CASSSGLAGGMKEETQYF
abundance: .; v_gene: TRBV28; j_gene: TRBJ1-2; CDR3aa: CASSFYQAYGYTF
abundance: .; v_gene: TRBV28; j_gene: TRBJ1-5; CDR3aa: CASGSGQGPEPQHF
abundance: .; v_gene: TRBV2; j_gene: TRBJ2-1; CDR3aa: CASSGGTFSYNEQFF
abundance: .; v_gene: TRBV7-2; j_gene: TRBJ1-2; CDR3aa: CASSIGQGDYGYTF
abundance: .; v_gene: TRBV10-3; j_gene: TRBJ1-2; CDR3aa: CAISEGQIPDGYTF
abundance: .; v_gene: TRBV12-3/TRBV12-4; j_gene: TRBJ1-5; CDR3aa: CASSTGYRQPQHF
abundance: once; v_gene: TRBV19; j_gene: TRBJ2-3; CDR3aa: CASEDRSTDTQYF
abundance: .; v_gene: TRBV6-2/TRBV6-3; j_gene: TRBJ1-2; CDR3aa: CASSHRDRGFDGYTF
abundance: .; v_gene: TRBV9; j_gene: TRBJ1-3; CDR3aa: CASSVIGGDGNTIYF
abundance: .; v_gene: TRBV24-1; j_gene: TRBJ2-1; CDR3aa: CATSDRFGRPNEQFF
abundance: .; v_gene: TRBV24-1; j_gene: TRBJ2-1; CDR3aa: CATSDLRADSYNEQFF
abundance: .; v_gene: TRBV15; j_gene: TRBJ1-5; CDR3aa: CATSRGAGVDQPQHF
abundance: .; v_gene: TRBV19; j_gene: TRBJ2-2; CDR3aa: CASSILAGGHTGELFF
abundance: .; v_gene: TRBV5-1; j_gene: TRBJ2-7; CDR3aa: CASSLGDWSYGQYF
abundance: once; v_gene: TRBV6-5; j_gene: TRBJ1-5; CDR3aa: CASRGQAAQPQHF
abundance: .; v_gene: TRBV10-3; j_gene: TRBJ2-2; CDR3aa: CAIREGANTGELFF
abundance: few; v_gene: TRBV7-9; j_gene: TRBJ2-7; CDR3aa: CASSLGARGQYF
abundance: .; v_gene: TRBV2; j_gene: TRBJ1-3; CDR3aa: CASKSGTSGNTIYF